The subject of this entry is one TCR beta chain. The antigen remains unidentified. TCRdb recomputed calls from the 5' RACE reads with MiXCR, one row per CDR3 protein. The repertoire holds 70,000 to 95,000 distinct CDR3 sequences, with 9.5% to 15% as singletons. The sample comes from a study of T-cell memory formation after mild COVID-19. General study findings and limits: What remained unconfirmed was the SARS-CoV-2 specificity of second-wave clones peaking on day 37. While clones contracting from day 15 to 85 were balanced between CD4 and CD8, later expanders leaned CD4+. Clones that contracted clustered mainly in CM and EM if CD4+ and in EMRA if CD8+. A subset of responding clones appeared in pre-infection memory, suggesting cross-reactive memory joined.

The CDR3 runs 10 residues. V was shortened by 5 bases and J by 5 bases, with 2 bases between the two germline ends. The chain links TRBV12-3 or TRBV12-4 to TRBJ2-3; D not certain. Source material: PBMCs or a T cell subset sorted from them (not recorded which). This receptor was taken from a man aged 18 to 30 who had mild COVID-19 (a few samples of this study predate the infection). Cell type and time point are not known. This CDR3 is CASSGDTQYF. For the CDR3, the DNA is TGTGCCAGCAGTGGAGATACGCAGTATTTT.